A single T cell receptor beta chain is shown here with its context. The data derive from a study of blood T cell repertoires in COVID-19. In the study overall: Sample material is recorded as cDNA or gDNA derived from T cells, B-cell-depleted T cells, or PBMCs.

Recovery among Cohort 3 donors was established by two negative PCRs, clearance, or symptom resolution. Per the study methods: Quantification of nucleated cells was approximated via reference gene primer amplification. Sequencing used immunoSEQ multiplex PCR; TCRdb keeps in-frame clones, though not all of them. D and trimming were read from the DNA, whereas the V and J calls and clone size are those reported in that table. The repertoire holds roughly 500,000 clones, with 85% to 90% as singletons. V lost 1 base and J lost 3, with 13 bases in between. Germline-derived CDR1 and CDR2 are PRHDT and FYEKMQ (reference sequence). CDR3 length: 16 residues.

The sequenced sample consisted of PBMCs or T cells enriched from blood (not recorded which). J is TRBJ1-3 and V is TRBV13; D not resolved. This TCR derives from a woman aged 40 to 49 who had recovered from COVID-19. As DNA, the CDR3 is TGTGCCAGCAGCTTAGAAGATTACCTAGGTGGAAACACCATATATTTT. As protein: CASSLEDYLGGNTIYF. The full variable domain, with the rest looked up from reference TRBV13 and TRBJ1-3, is AAGVIQSPRHLIKEKRETATLKCYPIPRHDTVYWYQQGPGQDPQFLISFYEKMQSDKGSIPDRFSAQQFSDYHSELNMSSLELGDSALYFCASSLEDYLGGNTIYFGEGSWLTVV.